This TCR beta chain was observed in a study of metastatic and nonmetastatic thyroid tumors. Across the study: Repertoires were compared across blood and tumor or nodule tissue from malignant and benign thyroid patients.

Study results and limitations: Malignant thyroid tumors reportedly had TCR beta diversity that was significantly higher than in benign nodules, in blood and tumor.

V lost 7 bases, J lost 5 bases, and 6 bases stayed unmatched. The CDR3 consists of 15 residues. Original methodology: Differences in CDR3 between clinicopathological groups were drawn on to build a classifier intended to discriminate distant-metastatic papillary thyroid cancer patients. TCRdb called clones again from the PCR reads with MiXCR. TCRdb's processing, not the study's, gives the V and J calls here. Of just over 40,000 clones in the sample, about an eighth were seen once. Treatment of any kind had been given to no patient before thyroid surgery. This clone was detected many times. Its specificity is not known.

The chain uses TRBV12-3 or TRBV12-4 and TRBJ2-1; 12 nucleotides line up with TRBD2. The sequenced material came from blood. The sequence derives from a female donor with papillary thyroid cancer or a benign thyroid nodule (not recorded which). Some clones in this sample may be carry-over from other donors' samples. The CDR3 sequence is CASTIRTSGNNEQFF. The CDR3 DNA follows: TGTGCCAGCACCATCCGGACTAGCGGGAACAATGAGCAGTTCTTC.